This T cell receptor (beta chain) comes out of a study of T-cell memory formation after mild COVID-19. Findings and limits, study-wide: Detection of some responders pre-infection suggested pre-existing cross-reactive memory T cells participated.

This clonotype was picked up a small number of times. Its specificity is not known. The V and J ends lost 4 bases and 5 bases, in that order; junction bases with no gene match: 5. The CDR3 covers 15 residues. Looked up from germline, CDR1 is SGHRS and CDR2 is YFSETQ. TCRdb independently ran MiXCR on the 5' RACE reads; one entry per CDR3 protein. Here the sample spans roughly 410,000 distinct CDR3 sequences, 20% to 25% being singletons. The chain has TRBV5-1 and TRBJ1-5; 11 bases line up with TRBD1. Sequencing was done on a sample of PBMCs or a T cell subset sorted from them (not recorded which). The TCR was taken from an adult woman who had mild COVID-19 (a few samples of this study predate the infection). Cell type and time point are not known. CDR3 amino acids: CASSPGQGGDQPQHF. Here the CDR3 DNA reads TGCGCCAGCAGCCCGGGACAGGGGGGTGATCAGCCCCAGCATTTT.